This T cell receptor beta chain stems from a study of shared clonotypes between healthy human individuals. Study-level points and caveats: On the whole, naive subsets had larger estimated richness than memory subsets had. Against clonotypes common to all four donors, non-shared ones had lower generation probabilities.

Samples underwent the assay at deep level. Replicate sorted-subset PCRs were loaded with approximately 200 ng DNA, about 30,000 T cell genomes. Assay used: immunoSEQ multiplex PCR; TCRdb lists only in-frame clones, some missing. This repertoire shows around 2,000,000 clones, less than 95% found once; its top ten account for approximately 1.2%. CD8 cells classed as naive were CD45RO-negative and positively selected for CCR7, excluding terminally differentiated effector memory CD45RA+ cells. A remark on this clone: Its antigen is unidentified.

The sequenced material came from naive CD8+ T cells sorted from blood. This sequence was found in a man aged 18 to 30 in good health.

CDR3 region: CASSTTGGWMETQYF. The CDR3 DNA is TGTGCCAGCAGCACAACGGGGGGTTGGATGGAGACCCAGTACTTC. The rearrangement links TRBV9 to TRBJ2-5; 7 bases line up with TRBD2. CDR3 length: 15 amino acids. The J segment lost 5 bases and the V segment lost 4 bases, leaving 11 bases of the junction unmatched. Germline CDR1 SGDLS, CDR2 YYNGEE. Full variable domain (rest looked up from reference TRBV9 and TRBJ2-5): DSGVTQTPKHLITATGQRVTLRCSPRSGDLSVYWYQQSLDQGLQFLIQYYNGEERAKGNILERFSAQQFPDLHSELNLSSLELGDSALYFCASSTTGGWMETQYFGPGTRLLVL.